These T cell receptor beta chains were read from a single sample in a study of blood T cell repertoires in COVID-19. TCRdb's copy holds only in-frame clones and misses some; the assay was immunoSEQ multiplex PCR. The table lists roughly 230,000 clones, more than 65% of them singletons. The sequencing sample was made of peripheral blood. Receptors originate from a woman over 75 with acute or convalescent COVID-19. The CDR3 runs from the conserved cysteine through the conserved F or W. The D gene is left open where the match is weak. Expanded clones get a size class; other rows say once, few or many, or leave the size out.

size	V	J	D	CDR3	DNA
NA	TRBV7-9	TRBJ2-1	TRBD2	CASSLSAGTYNEQFF	TGTGCCAGCAGCTTATCAGCGGGGACCTACAATGAGCAGTTCTTC
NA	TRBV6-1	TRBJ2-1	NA	CASSESWSYNEQFF	TGTGCCAGCAGTGAATCTTGGAGCTACAATGAGCAGTTCTTC
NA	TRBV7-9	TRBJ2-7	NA	CASSARRTANYEQYF	TGTGCCAGCAGCGCCAGACGGACAGCCAACTACGAGCAGTACTTC
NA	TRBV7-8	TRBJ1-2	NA	CASSLSYGYTF	TGTGCCAGCAGCCTCAGCTATGGCTACACCTTC
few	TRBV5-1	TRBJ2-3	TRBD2	CASSLSLAGGTGTDTQYF	TGCGCCAGCAGCTTATCACTAGCGGGGGGAACTGGCACAGATACGCAGTATTTT
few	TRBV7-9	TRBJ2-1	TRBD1	CASSLVFLTGGYNEQFF	TGTGCCAGCAGCTTAGTTTTTTTGACAGGGGGCTACAATGAGCAGTTCTTC
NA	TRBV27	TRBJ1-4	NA	CASSWTQNEKLFF	TGTGCCAGCAGTTGGACACAAAATGAAAAACTGTTTTTT
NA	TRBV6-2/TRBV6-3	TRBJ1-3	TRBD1	CASSRTGLASGNTIYF	TGTGCCAGCAGTCGGACAGGACTTGCCTCTGGAAACACCATATATTTT
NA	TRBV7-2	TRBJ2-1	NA	CASSRSEGPIYNEQFF	TGTGCCAGCAGTCGCTCGGAGGGACCCATCTACAATGAGCAGTTCTTC
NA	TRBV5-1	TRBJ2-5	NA	CASSLAEGGQETQYF	TGCGCCAGCAGCTTGGCCGAGGGAGGCCAAGAGACCCAGTACTTC
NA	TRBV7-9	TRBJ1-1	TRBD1	CASSPRQGTRNTEAFF	TGTGCCAGCAGCCCCCGACAGGGGACGCGAAACACTGAAGCTTTCTTT
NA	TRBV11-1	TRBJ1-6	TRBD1	CASSPEGTAASPLHF	TGTGCCAGCAGCCCTGAAGGGACAGCTGCCTCACCCCTCCACTTT
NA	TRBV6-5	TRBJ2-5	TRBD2	CASTPLAGGWETQYF	TGTGCCAGCACCCCACTAGCGGGGGGGTGGGAGACCCAGTACTTC
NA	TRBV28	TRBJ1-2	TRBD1	CASGQGARGYTF	TGTGCCAGCGGACAGGGGGCGCGGGGCTACACCTTC
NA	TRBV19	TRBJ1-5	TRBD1	CASSPGTGGYSNQPQHF	TGTGCCAGTAGTCCTGGGACAGGGGGCTATAGCAATCAGCCCCAGCATTTT
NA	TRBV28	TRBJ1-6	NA	CASRLGSNSPLHF	TGTGCCAGCCGTCTCGGGAGTAATTCACCCCTCCACTTT
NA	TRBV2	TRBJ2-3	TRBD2	CASNPGGVGTDTQYF	TGTGCCAGCAACCCCGGGGGGGTTGGCACAGATACGCAGTATTTT
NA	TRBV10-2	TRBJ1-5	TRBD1	CASTDRGPRSNQPQHF	TGCGCCAGCACGGACAGGGGGCCCCGAAGCAATCAGCCCCAGCATTTT
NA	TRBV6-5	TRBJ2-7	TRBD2	CASSSPSGRQWSEQYF	TGTGCCAGCAGTTCACCTAGCGGGAGGCAATGGTCCGAGCAGTACTTC
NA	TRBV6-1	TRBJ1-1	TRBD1	CASSGGQGAYNAEAFF	TGTGCCAGCAGTGGGGGACAGGGGGCTTACAATGCTGAAGCTTTCTTT
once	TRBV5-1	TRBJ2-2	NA	CASSWTTGATGELFF	TGCGCCAGCAGCTGGACAACAGGAGCGACCGGGGAGCTGTTTTTT
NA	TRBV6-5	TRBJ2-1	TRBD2	CASSSLGGGEAEFF	TGTGCCAGCAGTTCCCTCGGTGGGGGGGAAGCGGAGTTCTTC
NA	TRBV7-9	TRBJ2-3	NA	CASISRGTDTQYF	TGTGCCAGCATCTCACGGGGCACAGATACGCAGTATTTT